The entry that follows covers one T cell receptor beta chain sequence. Antigen: not known. The material for each subset, its genomic DNA, was split evenly across several immunoSEQ plates. Assay: immunoSEQ multiplex PCR; the TCRdb copy retains only in-frame clones and omits some. The table includes about 320,000 clones, roughly 91% detected once. This entry is derived from a study of shared clonotypes between healthy human individuals. Germline CDR1 LNHDA, CDR2 SQIVND (reference sequence). Trimming took 0 bases from V and 6 from J, leaving 19 bases between them. CDR3 length equals 17 residues. Study results and limitations: Sampling involved blood alone; tissue repertoires likely differ.

The sequence came from a young man in good health. The chain carries TRBV19 and TRBJ2-3; D might be TRBD1 or TRBD2, each matching 5 bases. The sequenced sample was memory CD8+ T cells sorted from blood. Subset here: CD45RO+ cells pooled with CCR7-negative TemRA cells. DNA for the CDR3: TGTGCCAGTAGTATAGATCGAGAGGGGATAGTAGGGGATACGCAGTATTTT. Translating gives CASSIDREGIVGDTQYF.